A single sample gave rise to the 14 T cell receptor beta chains below, sequenced in a study of T cell changes during pregnancy in multiple sclerosis. Sequencing was performed with immunoSEQ multiplex PCR; in TCRdb, only in-frame clones are kept and a portion is missing. Of about 39,000 clones detected, 94% appear once; the ten largest clones hold more than 0.35%. Sequenced here: CD4+ T cells from peripheral blood mononuclear cells, sampled after pregnancy. Receptors originate from a female donor with multiple sclerosis, enrolled in a pregnancy study.

The chain joins TRBV18 to TRBJ1-1; D is uncertain. The CDR3 consists of 14 residues. Trimming removed 3 bases from V and 1 base from J, with 9 bases in between. Germline values: CDR1 KGHSH, CDR2 LQKENI. The DNA of the CDR3 is TGTGCCAGCTCACCCGGACGGGAGAACACTGAAGCTTTCTTT. This codes for CASSPGRENTEAFF.

This rearrangement joins TRBV5-4 to TRBJ1-1, with 12 bases matching TRBD1. The CDR3 totals 15 residues. J lost 4 bases, V lost 9 bases, and 10 bases had no gene match. Germline V gene data show CDR1 as SGHNT and CDR2 as YYREEE (reference sequence). The CDR3 DNA follows: TGTGCCATCGGGTGGAGGGACAGGGGGCTCACTGAAGCTTTCTTT. This gives the protein CAIGWRDRGLTEAFF.

This chain connects TRBV18 to TRBJ1-6; 8 bases align to TRBD1. The CDR3 runs 15 residues. J gave up 10 bases and V 3 bases, and 8 bases lay outside the gene matches. Germline loops: CDR1 KGHSH, CDR2 LQKENI. CDR3 residues: CASSPGQGGVSPLHF. The CDR3 nucleotides are TGTGCCAGCTCACCCGGACAGGGAGGGGTGTCACCCCTCCACTTT.

This clone was detected once. This sequence joins TRBV9 and TRBJ2-5; D unresolved. Between the trimmed V and J ends, which lost 4 bases and 4 bases, there was a span of 14 bases. This CDR3 has 14 amino acids. Germline values: CDR1 SGDLS, CDR2 YYNGEE. The CDR3 reads CASSLRRVGETQYF. CDR3 sequence (DNA): TGTGCCAGCAGCTTAAGACGGGTGGGAGAGACCCAGTACTTC.

V gene TRBV11-1 combines with J gene TRBJ1-2; the D is unclear. The CDR3 is made up of 13 amino acids. The V gene's germline CDR1 is SGHAT and CDR2 FQDESV (reference sequence). Trimming stripped 3 bases from V and 2 bases from J, with 7 bases between. The CDR3 DNA reads TGTGCCAGCAGCTTTTCTGTAAACTATGGCTACACCTTC. Its translation: CASSFSVNYGYTF.

The rearrangement uses TRBV14 and TRBJ1-2; no clear D. The germline gives CDR1 SGHDN, CDR2 FVKESK. The CDR3 extends over 13 amino acids. Trimming stripped 0 bases from V and 6 bases from J, with 8 bases between. The CDR3 reads CASSQELGHGYTF. CDR3 sequence (DNA): TGTGCCAGCAGCCAAGAACTTGGGCATGGCTACACCTTC.

This clone was recorded a few times. This chain links TRBV2 with TRBJ1-5; no clear D. CDR1 SNHLY and CDR2 FYNNEI come from the germline V gene. V lost 1 base and J 2 bases, leaving 15 bases between the germline ends. The CDR3 runs 17 residues. CDR3 coding DNA: TGTGCCAGCAGTGAAGGCGGAGGGTTGGTGCGCAATCAGCCCCAGCATTTT. This encodes CASSEGGGLVRNQPQHF.

This clone was recorded once. V usage is TRBV18 and J usage is TRBJ2-7; TRBD1 might be the D (6 bases). Germline V gene data show CDR1 as KGHSH and CDR2 as LQKENI. V dropped 4 bases and J dropped 2 bases, with 9 bases sitting between them. CDR3 length: 13 amino acids. CDR3 in DNA: TGTGCCAGCTCACGCCGGGACACCTACGAGCAGTACTTC. Protein: CASSRRDTYEQYF.

V gene TRBV19 combines with J gene TRBJ2-7; TRBD1 matches 7 bases. The germline gives CDR1 LNHDA, CDR2 SQIVND (reference sequence). The CDR3 has 13 residues. The junction had 11 bases not matched to a gene; V was cut back by 10 bases and J by 5 bases. DNA for the CDR3: TGTGCCACGAGACTCACAGGGGTAAACGAGCAGTACTTC. It translates to CATRLTGVNEQYF.

The gene calls are TRBV14 and TRBJ1-4; TRBD1 might be the D (6 bases). Germline values: CDR1 SGHDN, CDR2 FVKESK. This CDR3 has 15 amino acids. With 2 bases removed from V and 7 bases from J, the gap between germline ends came to 14 bases. The DNA of the CDR3 is TGTGCCAGCAGCCAAACTTGGGGGCTCGGTGAAAAACTGTTTTTT. Protein sequence: CASSQTWGLGEKLFF.

CDR3 region: CASSYLGGGVEAFF. The CDR3 bases are TGTGCCAGCAGTTACTTGGGGGGGGGAGTTGAAGCTTTCTTT. V usage is TRBV6-5 and J usage is TRBJ1-1, with TRBD1 as a possible D gene (5 bases). The ends were cut back, 1 base at V and 7 bases at J, with 13 bases in the middle. Germline CDR1 MNHEY, CDR2 SVGAGI. The CDR3 consists of 14 residues.

The chain combines TRBV19 with TRBJ1-1; 10 bases line up with TRBD1. In germline, CDR1 is LNHDA, CDR2 SQIVND (reference sequence). J was trimmed by 11 bases and V by 5 bases; bases with no gene match: 11. The CDR3 has 14 amino acids. CDR3: CASSPDRGLKGAFF. The CDR3 DNA is TGTGCCAGTAGTCCAGACAGGGGGCTAAAGGGGGCTTTCTTT. The full variable domain, in which reference TRBV19 and TRBJ1-1 provide the parts outside the CDR3, is DGGITQSPKYLFRKEGQNVTLSCEQNLNHDAMYWYRQDPGQGLRLIYYSQIVNDFQKGDIAEGYSVSREKKESFPLTVTSAQKNPTAFYLCASSPDRGLKGAFFGQGTRLTVV.

This chain links TRBV13 with TRBJ1-6; D is undetermined. Trimming removed 8 bases from V and 6 bases from J, with 8 bases in between. The germline CDR1 and CDR2 sequences are PRHDT and FYEKMQ (reference sequence). The length of the CDR3 is 12 residues. CDR3: CASQVGNSPLHF. The CDR3 DNA reads TGTGCCAGCCAAGTCGGTAATTCACCCCTCCACTTT.

The rearrangement links TRBV13 to TRBJ2-7; a weak D match, TRBD2 (6 bases). CDR3 length equals 14 residues. The V end was cut by 7 bases, the J end by 4 bases, with 17 bases between. Germline V CDR1 and CDR2: PRHDT, FYEKMQ (reference sequence). The CDR3 DNA follows: TGTGCCAGCACTCTTCGCGACGGGACTTACGAGCAGTACTTC. Protein product: CASTLRDGTYEQYF.